This T cell receptor beta chain comes out of a study of T-cell memory formation after mild COVID-19. With constant-segment primers, 5'RACE yielded cDNA libraries of TCR alpha and TCR beta that carried sample barcodes and UMIs. Each CDR3 protein is one row after TCRdb ran MiXCR on the 5' RACE reads. This table holds about 100,000 distinct CDR3 sequences, around 10% found once. Overall study findings and caveats: A second wave expanding day 15 to 37 was CD4+-biased; contracting clones were balanced.

V gave up 5 bases and J gave up 2 bases, with 10 bases separating them. CDR3 length: 13 amino acids. The V gene's germline CDR1 is SEHNR and CDR2 FQNEAQ (reference sequence). This clonotype appeared many times. What it binds is not known. This TCR was sampled from a man aged 18 to 30 who had mild COVID-19 (a few samples of this study predate the infection). Cell type and time point are not known. V gene TRBV7-9 combines with J gene TRBJ2-7; tentative D call: TRBD1 (6 bases). Source material: PBMCs or a T cell subset sorted from them (not recorded which). This CDR3 reads CASSPWTAYEQYF. DNA of the CDR3: TGTGCCAGCAGCCCCTGGACAGCCTACGAGCAGTACTTC.